This TCR beta chain was found in a study of T cell responses to AZD1222 COVID-19 vaccine. Study-level results: Vaccine-related CD4 TCRs covered spike, predominating at 160-218 and 743-854. Among the donors, most were white British and more were female, and clonal diversity was possibly underestimated. Elevations in Spike-specific TCR breadth and depth followed administration of two AZD1222 doses.

Analysis merged second doses at about 4 or about 12 weeks. Sequencing used immunoSEQ multiplex PCR; TCRdb keeps in-frame clones, though not all of them. Of just over 150,000 clones in the sample, over 90% were seen once. Comments on this clone: Its antigen is not identified.

Germline V gives CDR1 LGHDT, CDR2 YNNKEL (reference sequence). After removal of 4 bases from V and 1 base from J, the junction contained 3 bases not matched to a gene. This CDR3 is built from 15 residues. The sequences come from peripheral blood, collected 28 days after the second AZD1222 dose. The TCR comes from an adult who received the AZD1222 COVID-19 vaccine. The chain uses TRBV3-1 (or the pseudogene TRBV3-2) and TRBJ1-4; 7 nucleotides align to TRBD1. CDR3 DNA: TGTGCCAGCAGCCTTCAGGGGGGAACTAATGAAAAACTGTTTTTT. Translated, it gives CASSLQGGTNEKLFF.